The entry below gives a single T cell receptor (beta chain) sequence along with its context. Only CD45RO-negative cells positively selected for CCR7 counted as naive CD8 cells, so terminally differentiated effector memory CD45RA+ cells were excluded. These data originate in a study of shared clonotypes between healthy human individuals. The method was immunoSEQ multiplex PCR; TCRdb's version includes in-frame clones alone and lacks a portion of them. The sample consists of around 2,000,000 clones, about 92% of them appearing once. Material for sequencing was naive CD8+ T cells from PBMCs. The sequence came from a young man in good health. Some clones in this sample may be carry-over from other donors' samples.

The CDR3 loop is CASSVPRADNQPQHF. The CDR3 DNA sequence: TGTGCCAGCAGTGTCCCTAGGGCGGACAATCAGCCCCAGCATTTT. This chain links TRBV6-1 with TRBJ1-5; D ambiguous. The length of the CDR3 is 15 residues. The V and J ends lost 4 bases and 3 bases respectively, with 13 bases between them. Germline V lookup: CDR1 MNHNS, CDR2 SASEGT.